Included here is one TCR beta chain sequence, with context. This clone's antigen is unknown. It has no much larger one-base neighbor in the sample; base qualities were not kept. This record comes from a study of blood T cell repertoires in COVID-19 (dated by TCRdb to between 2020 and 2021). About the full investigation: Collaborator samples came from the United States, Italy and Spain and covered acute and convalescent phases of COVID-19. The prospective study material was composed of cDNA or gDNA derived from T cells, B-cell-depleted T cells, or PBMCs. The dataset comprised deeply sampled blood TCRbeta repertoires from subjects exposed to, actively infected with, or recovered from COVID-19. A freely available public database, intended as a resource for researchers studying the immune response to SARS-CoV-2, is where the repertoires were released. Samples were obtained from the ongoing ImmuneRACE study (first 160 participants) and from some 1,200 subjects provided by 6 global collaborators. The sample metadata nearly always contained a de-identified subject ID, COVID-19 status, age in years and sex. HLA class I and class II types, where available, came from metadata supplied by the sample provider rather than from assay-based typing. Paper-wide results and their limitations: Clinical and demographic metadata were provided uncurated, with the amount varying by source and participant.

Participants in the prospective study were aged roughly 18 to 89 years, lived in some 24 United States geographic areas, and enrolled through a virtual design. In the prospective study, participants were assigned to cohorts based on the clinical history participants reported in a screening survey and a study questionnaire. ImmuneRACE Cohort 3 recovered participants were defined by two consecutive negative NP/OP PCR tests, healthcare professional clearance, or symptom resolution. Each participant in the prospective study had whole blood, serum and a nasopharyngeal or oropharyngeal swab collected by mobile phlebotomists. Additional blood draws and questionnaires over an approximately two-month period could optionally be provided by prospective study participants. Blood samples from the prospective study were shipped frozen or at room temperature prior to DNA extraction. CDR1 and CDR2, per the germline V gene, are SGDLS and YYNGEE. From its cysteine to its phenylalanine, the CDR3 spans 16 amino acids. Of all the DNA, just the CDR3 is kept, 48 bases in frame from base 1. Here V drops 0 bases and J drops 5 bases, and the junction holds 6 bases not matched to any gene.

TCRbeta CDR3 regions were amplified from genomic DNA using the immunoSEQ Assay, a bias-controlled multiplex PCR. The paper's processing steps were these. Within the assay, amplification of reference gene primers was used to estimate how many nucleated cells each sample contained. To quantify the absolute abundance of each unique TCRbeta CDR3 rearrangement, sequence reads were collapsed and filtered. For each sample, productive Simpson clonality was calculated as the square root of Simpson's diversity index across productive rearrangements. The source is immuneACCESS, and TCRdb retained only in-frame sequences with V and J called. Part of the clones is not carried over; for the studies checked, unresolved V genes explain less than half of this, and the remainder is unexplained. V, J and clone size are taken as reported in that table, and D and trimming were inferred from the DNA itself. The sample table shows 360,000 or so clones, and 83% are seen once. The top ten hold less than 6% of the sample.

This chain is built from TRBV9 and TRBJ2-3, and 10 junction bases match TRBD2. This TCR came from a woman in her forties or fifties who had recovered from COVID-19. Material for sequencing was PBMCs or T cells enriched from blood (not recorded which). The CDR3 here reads CASSVGSSGSVDTQYF. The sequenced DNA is TGTGCCAGCAGCGTAGGATCTAGCGGGAGTGTAGATACGCAGTATTTT.